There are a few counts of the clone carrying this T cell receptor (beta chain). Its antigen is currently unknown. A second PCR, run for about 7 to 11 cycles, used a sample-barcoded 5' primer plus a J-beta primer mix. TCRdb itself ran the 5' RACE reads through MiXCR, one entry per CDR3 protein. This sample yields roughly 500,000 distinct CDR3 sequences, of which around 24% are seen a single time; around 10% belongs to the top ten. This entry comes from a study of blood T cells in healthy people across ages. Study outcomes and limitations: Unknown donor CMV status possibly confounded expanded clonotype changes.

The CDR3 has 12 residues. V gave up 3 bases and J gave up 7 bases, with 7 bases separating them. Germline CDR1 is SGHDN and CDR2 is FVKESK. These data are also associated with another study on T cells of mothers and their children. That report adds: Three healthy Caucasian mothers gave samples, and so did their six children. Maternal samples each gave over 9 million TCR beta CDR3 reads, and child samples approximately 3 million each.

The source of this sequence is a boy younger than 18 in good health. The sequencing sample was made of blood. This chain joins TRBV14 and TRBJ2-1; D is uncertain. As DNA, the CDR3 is TGTGCCAGCAGCCAGTACAGAAATGAGCAGTTCTTC. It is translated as CASSQYRNEQFF. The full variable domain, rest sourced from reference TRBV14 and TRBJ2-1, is EAGVTQFPSHSVIEKGQTVTLRCDPISGHDNLYWYRRVMGKEIKFLLHFVKESKQDESGMPNNRFLAERTGGTYSTLKVQPAELEDSGVYFCASSQYRNEQFFGPGTRLTVL.